One and the same sample provided the 23 T cell receptor beta chains below, sequenced in a study of blood T cells in healthy people across ages. With a J-beta primer mix and a sample-barcoded 5' primer, a second PCR ran about 6 to 11 cycles. TCRdb re-called the 5' RACE reads through MiXCR, storing one row per CDR3 protein. The data show over 1.5 million distinct CDR3 sequences, 49% seen once. Sequencing was done on a sample of blood. The receptors originated from a woman aged 40 to 55 in good health.

V is TRBV5-5 and J is TRBJ2-7; 7 nucleotides match TRBD2. J lost 7 bases, V lost 4 bases, and 11 bases had no gene match. CDR1 SGHKS and CDR2 YYEKEE come from the germline V gene (reference sequence). The CDR3 contains 14 residues. The CDR3 bases are TGTGCCAGCAGCCCCGGACTAGTTAACAATGAGCAGTACTTC. Translation: CASSPGLVNNEQYF.

This chain links TRBV14 with TRBJ2-3, with 10 bases aligning to TRBD2. In germline, CDR1 is SGHDN, CDR2 FVKESK. CDR3 length: 14 amino acids. V shed 6 bases and J 3 bases; nucleotides not matched to a gene: 3. CDR3 coding DNA: TGTGCCAGCAGGGGACTAGCGAGAACAGATACGCAGTATTTT. Protein: CASRGLARTDTQYF.

This clonotype was counted only a few times. The V gene is TRBV12-3 or TRBV12-4, the J gene TRBJ2-1, with TRBD2 matching over 10 bases. The V and J ends lost 6 bases and 4 bases, in that order; junction bases with no gene match: 18. The CDR3 spans 19 residues. The CDR3 reads CASSPRGAFSGGRYNEQFF. The CDR3 coding sequence is TGTGCCAGCAGCCCCCGGGGGGCTTTTAGCGGGGGGAGATACAATGAGCAGTTCTTC.

The gene calls are TRBV12-3 or TRBV12-4 and TRBJ1-5, with TRBD1 as a possible D gene (5 bases). With 4 bases removed from V and 9 bases from J, the gap between germline ends came to 16 bases. The CDR3 consists of 14 residues. The CDR3 loop reads CASSSRARVPPQHF. In nucleotides, the CDR3 is TGTGCCAGCAGTTCCAGGGCCCGCGTGCCGCCCCAGCATTTT.

The sample holds many counts of this clonotype. This chain links TRBV5-6 with TRBJ2-7; 8 bases map to TRBD2. Looked up from germline, CDR1 is SGHDT and CDR2 is YYEEEE. This CDR3 comprises 15 residues. J lost 7 bases, V lost 0 bases, and 9 bases had no gene match. The CDR3 region is CASSLASGGAQEQYF. The CDR3, as DNA: TGTGCCAGCAGCTTGGCCAGCGGGGGAGCACAGGAGCAGTACTTC.

This chain uses TRBV7-2 with TRBJ1-6; D not certain. The CDR3 totals 18 residues. With 1 base removed from V and 7 bases from J, the gap between germline ends came to 20 bases. The V gene's germline CDR1 is SGHTA and CDR2 FQGNSA. This CDR3 reads CASSLVLHRRTRNSPLHF. CDR3 in DNA: TGTGCCAGCAGCTTAGTCTTACACCGAAGAACCCGCAATTCACCCCTCCACTTT.

This clonotype was seen at least ten times. The gene calls are TRBV29-1 and TRBJ2-1, with 10 nucleotides matching TRBD1. Germline loops: CDR1 SQVTM, CDR2 ANQGSEA. CDR3 length: 14 amino acids. V dropped 6 bases and J dropped 5; count of bases not matched to a gene: 7. Here the CDR3 reads CSVCRDRGDNEQFF. The CDR3, as DNA: TGCAGCGTATGCCGGGACAGGGGTGACAATGAGCAGTTCTTC.

Here the CDR3 reads CASSGEGTKTQYF. DNA of the CDR3: TGTGCCAGCAGTGGCGAAGGGACGAAGACCCAGTACTTC. V usage is TRBV6-6 and J usage is TRBJ2-5; D possibly uses TRBD1 or TRBD2 (5 bases each). Germline CDR1 and CDR2: MNHNY and SVGAGI (reference sequence). The CDR3 is made up of 13 amino acids. V gave up 5 bases and J gave up 6 bases, with 13 bases separating them.

This chain uses TRBV4-2 with TRBJ2-1, with D possibly called TRBD1 or TRBD2 (7 bases each). This CDR3 is 17 amino acids long. Trimming took off 1 base at V and 4 bases at J, with 17 bases between the two ends. CDR1 is LGHNA and CDR2 is YNFKEQ in the germline V gene. The CDR3 bases are TGTGCCAGCAGCCAAGCGGCAGGGGGGGCGAAATACAATGAGCAGTTCTTC. Its translation: CASSQAAGGAKYNEQFF.

This clonotype was seen more than once but under ten times. The chain couples TRBV28 to TRBJ2-5, with D hard to call. V shed 3 bases and J shed 3 bases, with 14 bases lying between them. The CDR3 covers 15 residues. From germline, CDR1 is MDHEN and CDR2 SYDVKM. CDR3 amino acids: CASSFPYGIEETQYF. The CDR3 nucleotides are TGTGCCAGCAGTTTCCCTTATGGCATCGAAGAGACCCAGTACTTC. The variable domain in full, completed from reference TRBV28 and TRBJ2-5, reads DVKVTQSSRYLVKRTGEKVFLECVQDMDHENMFWYRQDPGLGLRLIYFSYDVKMKEKGDIPEGYSVSREKKERFSLILESASTNQTSMYLCASSFPYGIEETQYFGPGTRLLVL.

V is TRBV7-2 and J is TRBJ2-6; the D is unclear. Germline assignment: CDR1 SGHTA and CDR2 FQGNSA. This CDR3 has 15 residues. Trimming cost V 6 bases and J 2 bases, with 11 bases left between them. CDR3 sequence reads: CASRHVRAGANVLTF. The CDR3 region has the DNA TGTGCCAGCAGGCACGTCAGAGCTGGGGCCAACGTCCTGACTTTC.

This clonotype was counted many times. The chain couples TRBV29-1 to TRBJ2-5; no firm D call. Trimming removed 3 bases from V and 5 bases from J, with 7 bases in between. CDR1 is SQVTM, CDR2 ANQGSEA, per germline. CDR3 length: 11 residues. The CDR3: CSVERRETQYF. CDR3 in DNA: TGCAGCGTTGAGCGGCGTGAGACCCAGTACTTC. The full variable domain, rest sourced from reference TRBV29-1 and TRBJ2-5, is SAVISQKPSRDICQRGTSLTIQCQVDSQVTMMFWYRQQPGQSLTLIATANQGSEATYESGFVIDKFPISRPNLTFSTLTVSNMSPEDSSIYLCSVERRETQYFGPGTRLLVL.

The CDR3 here is CATSRDRTGVNEKLFF. Here the CDR3 DNA reads TGTGCCACCAGCAGAGATCGGACAGGCGTTAATGAAAAACTGTTTTTT. The V call is TRBV15, the J call TRBJ1-4; 7 bases align to TRBD1. V shed 0 bases, J shed 4 bases, and the junction held 5 bases outside the gene matches. Germline CDR1 and CDR2: LNHNV and YYDKDF (reference sequence). The CDR3 contains 16 residues.

The V gene is TRBV29-1, the J gene TRBJ2-7; either TRBD1 or TRBD2 may fit D (6 bases each). The germline V gene has CDR1 SQVTM and CDR2 ANQGSEA. Between the trimmed V and J ends, which lost 4 bases and 6 bases, there was a span of 25 bases. This CDR3 is 16 amino acids long. The CDR3 here is CSVVPFRGDKIGEQYF. CDR3 DNA: TGCAGCGTTGTCCCCTTCCGCGGGGACAAGATAGGCGAGCAGTACTTC.

V gene TRBV5-1 combines with J gene TRBJ2-5; a possible D gene is TRBD1 (5 bases). Looked up from germline, CDR1 is SGHRS and CDR2 is YFSETQ. The V gene lost 3 bases and the J gene lost 4 bases, with 13 bases spanning the gap. CDR3 length: 14 residues. CDR3 in DNA: TGCGCCAGCAGCTCGATAGGGGTAGGAGAGACCCAGTACTTC. Protein: CASSSIGVGETQYF.

This clonotype was recorded many times. The rearrangement uses TRBV25-1 and TRBJ2-7, with unresolved D. The CDR3 sequence is 12 residues long. Germline V CDR1 and CDR2: MGHDK, SYGVNS. Trimming stripped 3 bases from V and 2 bases from J, with 5 bases between. The CDR3 is CASSDPTYEQYF. Written as DNA, the CDR3 is TGTGCCAGCAGTGATCCCACCTACGAGCAGTACTTC.

The J gene is TRBJ1-1, the V gene TRBV9; no firm D call. Germline loops: CDR1 SGDLS, CDR2 YYNGEE. This CDR3 has 14 amino acids. Trimming shortened V by 0 bases and J by 10 bases, and 16 bases separated the two germline ends. The DNA of the CDR3 is TGTGCCAGCAGCGTAGGCGGTGGTCCGGCACTAGCTTTCTTT. Its translation: CASSVGGGPALAFF.

CDR3 sequence (DNA): TGCAGTGCTAGAGCACGGACTAGCGGGGGGCGGGGGGAGACCCAGTACTTC. Translating it yields CSARARTSGGRGETQYF. The chain recombines TRBV20-1 with TRBJ2-7; 14 bases map to TRBD2. The DNA end favors TRBJ2-5, so the J call may be wrong. The CDR3 sequence is 17 residues long. From germline, CDR1 is DFQATT and CDR2 SNEGSKA (reference sequence).

The chain employs TRBV7-2 and TRBJ2-1, with D unclear. V was shortened by 2 bases and J by 5 bases, with 13 bases between the two germline ends. The CDR3 contains 15 residues. Germline assignment: CDR1 SGHTA and CDR2 FQGNSA. CDR3 sequence reads: CASSLQTSTDNEQFF. The CDR3 DNA follows: TGTGCCAGCAGCTTACAGACTTCAACCGACAATGAGCAGTTCTTC.

There are a few counts of this clonotype. CDR3 amino acids: CASSQSTGNEQFF. CDR3 bases: TGCGCCAGCAGCCAATCAACGGGCAATGAGCAGTTCTTC. V is TRBV5-1 and J is TRBJ2-1; D is unclear. Germline lookup yields CDR1 SGHRS and CDR2 YFSETQ. This CDR3 region has 13 residues. Deletions cut 4 bases from V and 6 bases from J, with 11 bases between.

The chain has TRBV7-9 and TRBJ2-1; D is unclear. V lost 1 base and J 9 bases, leaving 10 bases between the germline ends. There are 13 residues in the CDR3. Germline assignment: CDR1 SEHNR and CDR2 FQNEAQ (reference sequence). The CDR3 spells CASSLGVTIEQFF. The DNA of the CDR3 is TGTGCCAGCAGCTTAGGAGTTACAATTGAGCAGTTCTTC. Supplemented by reference TRBV7-9 and TRBJ2-1, the full variable domain reads DTGVSQNPRHKITKRGQNVTFRCDPISEHNRLYWYRQTLGQGPEFLTYFQNEAQLEKSRLLSDRFSAERPKGSFSTLEIQRTEQGDSAMYLCASSLGVTIEQFFGPGTRLTVL.

The rearrangement joins TRBV14 to TRBJ1-1; D remains unclear. The CDR3 runs to 14 residues. Germline loops: CDR1 SGHDN, CDR2 FVKESK. V lost 0 bases to trimming and J lost 4 bases, with 9 bases between them. CDR3 residues: CASSQDVLSTEAFF. The CDR3 nucleotides read TGTGCCAGCAGCCAAGATGTCCTCTCCACTGAAGCTTTCTTT.

This chain joins TRBV4-1 and TRBJ2-3; D is possibly TRBD2 (6 bases). The germline V gene has CDR1 MGHRA and CDR2 YSYEKL. CDR3 size: 17 residues. Trimming left V 4 bases short and J 4 bases short, with 21 bases between. The DNA for the CDR3 is TGCGCCAGCAGCCTTAGCGGTTCCCAGTTAGGGGCAGATACGCAGTATTTT. It specifies CASSLSGSQLGADTQYF.